These T cell receptor beta chains were read from a single sample in a study of post-analysis software for immune sequencing data. TCRdb re-derived calls from the PCR reads in MiXCR, one entry per CDR3 protein. This table has some 260,000 distinct CDR3 sequences, 35% to 45% appearing once. Source material: blood. The receptor source for this set is a girl aged 5-17 years with multiple sclerosis. The CDR3 runs from the conserved cysteine through the conserved F or W. Each record gives: V gene, J gene, clone size, D gene, CDR3 protein, CDR3 DNA. A D gene is named only where the DNA matches it firmly. Clone size, where shown, is once, few, many, or a class for clones that have expanded.

V gene: TRBV5-5; J gene: TRBJ1-5; clone size: many; D gene: -; CDR3 protein: CASSLDSGFNQPQHF; CDR3 DNA: TGTGCCAGCAGCTTGGATTCCGGATTCAATCAGCCCCAGCATTTT
V gene: TRBV28; J gene: TRBJ2-2; clone size: -; D gene: TRBD2; CDR3 protein: CASSNLAGANTGELFF; CDR3 DNA: TGTGCCAGCAGTAACCTAGCGGGAGCGAACACCGGGGAGCTGTTTTTT
V gene: TRBV5-1; J gene: TRBJ1-1; clone size: few; D gene: TRBD1; CDR3 protein: CASSLARTGGGEAFF; CDR3 DNA: TGCGCCAGCAGCTTGGCTAGGACAGGGGGCGGTGAAGCTTTCTTT
V gene: TRBV4-2; J gene: TRBJ2-1; clone size: many; D gene: TRBD2; CDR3 protein: CASSQGLAYSYNEQFF; CDR3 DNA: TGTGCCAGCAGCCAAGGACTAGCGTACTCCTACAATGAGCAGTTCTTC
V gene: TRBV20-1; J gene: TRBJ1-4; clone size: once; D gene: -; CDR3 protein: CSARADATNEKLFF; CDR3 DNA: TGCAGTGCTAGAGCAGATGCAACTAATGAAAAACTGTTTTTT
V gene: TRBV6-5; J gene: TRBJ1-1; clone size: many; D gene: TRBD1; CDR3 protein: CASSPGGTAFF; CDR3 DNA: TGTGCCAGCAGTCCAGGGGGCACGGCTTTCTTT
V gene: TRBV7-7; J gene: TRBJ2-3; clone size: -; D gene: TRBD2; CDR3 protein: CASSSGLAPTDTQYF; CDR3 DNA: TGTGCCAGCAGCTCGGGACTAGCGCCCACAGATACGCAGTATTTT
V gene: TRBV20-1; J gene: TRBJ1-6; clone size: -; D gene: -; CDR3 protein: CSARHSDNSPLHF; CDR3 DNA: TGCAGTGCTAGACATTCCGATAATTCACCCCTCCACTTT
V gene: TRBV25-1; J gene: TRBJ1-1; clone size: -; D gene: -; CDR3 protein: CASSEPKTGDTEAFF; CDR3 DNA: TGTGCCAGCAGTGAACCAAAAACAGGTGACACTGAAGCTTTCTTT
V gene: TRBV6-6; J gene: TRBJ2-7; clone size: -; D gene: TRBD1; CDR3 protein: CASTRDPGGYEQYF; CDR3 DNA: TGTGCCAGCACCAGAGATCCAGGGGGCTACGAGCAGTACTTC
V gene: TRBV20-1; J gene: TRBJ2-5; clone size: -; D gene: TRBD1; CDR3 protein: CSARDLYRGIETQYF; CDR3 DNA: TGCAGTGCTAGAGATCTATACAGGGGCATCGAGACCCAGTACTTC
V gene: TRBV20-1; J gene: TRBJ2-3; clone size: -; D gene: -; CDR3 protein: CSARYLATQGDTQYF; CDR3 DNA: TGCAGTGCTAGATACTTAGCGACACAGGGAGATACGCAGTATTTT
V gene: TRBV9; J gene: TRBJ2-1; clone size: many; D gene: TRBD2; CDR3 protein: CASSVGLRGDFYNEQFF; CDR3 DNA: TGTGCCAGCAGCGTAGGTTTGCGGGGGGACTTCTACAATGAGCAGTTCTTC
V gene: TRBV10-2; J gene: TRBJ2-3; clone size: few; D gene: -; CDR3 protein: CASRATRAPPDTQYF; CDR3 DNA: TGCGCCAGCAGAGCTACTAGGGCTCCTCCAGATACGCAGTATTTT
V gene: TRBV5-1; J gene: TRBJ1-3; clone size: -; D gene: -; CDR3 protein: CASSLVPGNTIYF; CDR3 DNA: TGCGCCAGCAGCTTGGTTCCTGGAAACACCATATATTTT
V gene: TRBV6-2/TRBV6-3; J gene: TRBJ2-2; clone size: many; D gene: -; CDR3 protein: CASKQVTGELFF; CDR3 DNA: TGTGCCAGCAAGCAGGTCACCGGGGAGCTGTTTTTT
V gene: TRBV28; J gene: TRBJ2-5; clone size: few; D gene: -; CDR3 protein: CASRQVVAGTQYF; CDR3 DNA: TGTGCCAGCAGACAAGTGGTCGCAGGGACCCAGTACTTC
V gene: TRBV5-1; J gene: TRBJ2-3; clone size: many; D gene: TRBD1; CDR3 protein: CASSPASGTGTTDTQYF; CDR3 DNA: TGCGCCAGCAGCCCGGCCTCCGGGACAGGGACCACAGATACGCAGTATTTT
V gene: TRBV20-1; J gene: TRBJ1-4; clone size: many; D gene: TRBD1; CDR3 protein: CSAEGQTEKLFF; CDR3 DNA: TGCAGTGCAGAGGGACAGACTGAAAAACTGTTTTTT
V gene: TRBV6-1; J gene: TRBJ2-1; clone size: few; D gene: TRBD2; CDR3 protein: CASSERRGASYNEQFF; CDR3 DNA: TGTGCCAGCAGTGAAAGGCGGGGGGCCTCCTACAATGAGCAGTTCTTC
V gene: TRBV12-3/TRBV12-4; J gene: TRBJ1-4; clone size: -; D gene: -; CDR3 protein: CASTIESGGRGEKLFF; CDR3 DNA: TGTGCCAGCACCATCGAGTCCGGGGGTAGGGGTGAAAAACTGTTTTTT
V gene: TRBV5-6; J gene: TRBJ2-5; clone size: -; D gene: -; CDR3 protein: CASSLPGFEAQYF; CDR3 DNA: TGTGCCAGCAGCTTGCCGGGGTTTGAGGCCCAGTACTTC
V gene: TRBV5-1; J gene: TRBJ2-3; clone size: many; D gene: TRBD2; CDR3 protein: CARPHTSGYTDTQYF; CDR3 DNA: TGCGCCAGACCCCATACTAGCGGATACACAGATACGCAGTATTTT
V gene: TRBV5-1; J gene: TRBJ2-2; clone size: many; D gene: -; CDR3 protein: CASVGGTYTGELFF; CDR3 DNA: TGCGCCAGCGTGGGCGGAACGTACACCGGGGAGCTGTTTTTT
V gene: TRBV28; J gene: TRBJ2-6; clone size: -; D gene: TRBD1; CDR3 protein: CASRDRGPSGANVRTF; CDR3 DNA: TGTGCCAGCCGGGACAGGGGGCCTTCTGGGGCCAACGTCCGGACTTTC
V gene: TRBV12-3/TRBV12-4; J gene: TRBJ1-6; clone size: few; D gene: -; CDR3 protein: CASREAAGVSSPLHF; CDR3 DNA: TGTGCCAGCAGGGAAGCTGCAGGGGTTTCTTCACCCCTCCACTTT
V gene: TRBV20-1; J gene: TRBJ2-7; clone size: -; D gene: TRBD1; CDR3 protein: CSAKGGSGQGDEQYF; CDR3 DNA: TGCAGTGCAAAAGGGGGGTCGGGACAGGGGGACGAGCAGTACTTC
V gene: TRBV12-5; J gene: TRBJ1-1; clone size: -; D gene: -; CDR3 protein: CASGLAQTVLNTEAFF; CDR3 DNA: TGTGCTAGTGGTTTGGCCCAGACAGTTCTGAACACTGAAGCTTTCTTT
V gene: TRBV19; J gene: TRBJ2-1; clone size: -; D gene: TRBD2; CDR3 protein: CASTPGTSGNNEQFF; CDR3 DNA: TGTGCCAGCACCCCCGGGACTAGCGGAAACAATGAGCAGTTCTTC
V gene: TRBV28; J gene: TRBJ1-4; clone size: few; D gene: -; CDR3 protein: CASSPLGINEKLFF; CDR3 DNA: TGTGCCAGCAGTCCGTTGGGGATTAATGAAAAACTGTTTTTT
V gene: TRBV11-1; J gene: TRBJ2-1; clone size: many; D gene: -; CDR3 protein: CASMGGEQFF; CDR3 DNA: TGTGCCAGCATGGGCGGGGAGCAGTTCTTC
V gene: TRBV7-8; J gene: TRBJ2-2; clone size: few; D gene: -; CDR3 protein: CASSFSSTRGTGELFF; CDR3 DNA: TGTGCCAGCAGCTTTTCATCTACAAGGGGCACCGGGGAGCTGTTTTTT
V gene: TRBV2; J gene: TRBJ2-1; clone size: many; D gene: -; CDR3 protein: CASSYVGDEQFF; CDR3 DNA: TGTGCCAGCAGCTATGTGGGGGATGAGCAGTTCTTC
V gene: TRBV4-1; J gene: TRBJ2-5; clone size: -; D gene: -; CDR3 protein: CANSQGSNEQYF; CDR3 DNA: TGCGCCAACAGCCAAGGATCCAATGAGCAGTACTTC
V gene: TRBV29-1; J gene: TRBJ2-7; clone size: -; D gene: -; CDR3 protein: CSTSGESSYEQYF; CDR3 DNA: TGCAGCACCTCAGGGGAAAGCTCCTACGAGCAGTACTTC
V gene: TRBV28; J gene: TRBJ2-7; clone size: many; D gene: -; CDR3 protein: CASSSNARFRVAEQYF; CDR3 DNA: TGTGCCAGCAGTTCGAATGCCCGATTCAGGGTCGCCGAGCAGTACTTC
V gene: TRBV5-6; J gene: TRBJ2-5; clone size: many; D gene: -; CDR3 protein: CASSLDSLETQYF; CDR3 DNA: TGTGCCAGCAGCTTGGACTCTCTGGAGACCCAGTACTTC
V gene: TRBV6-5; J gene: TRBJ2-1; clone size: many; D gene: TRBD2; CDR3 protein: CASSYSPSGGASYNEQFF; CDR3 DNA: TGTGCCAGCAGTTACTCGCCTAGCGGGGGGGCGTCCTACAATGAGCAGTTCTTC
V gene: TRBV3-1; J gene: TRBJ1-2; clone size: few; D gene: -; CDR3 protein: CASSFRDGYTF; CDR3 DNA: TGTGCCAGCAGCTTTAGGGATGGCTACACCTTC
V gene: TRBV3-1; J gene: TRBJ1-1; clone size: -; D gene: -; CDR3 protein: CASSPRDWRNTEAFF; CDR3 DNA: TGTGCCAGCAGCCCTCGGGACTGGCGGAACACTGAAGCTTTCTTT
V gene: TRBV20-1; J gene: TRBJ1-1; clone size: many; D gene: -; CDR3 protein: CSARPPGRVGTEAFF; CDR3 DNA: TGCAGTGCTAGGCCCCCCGGGCGGGTGGGCACTGAAGCTTTCTTT
V gene: TRBV6-1; J gene: TRBJ2-3; clone size: many; D gene: TRBD1; CDR3 protein: CASSVGQAQHTDTQYF; CDR3 DNA: TGTGCCAGCAGTGTGGGACAGGCGCAACACACAGATACGCAGTATTTT
V gene: TRBV6-5; J gene: TRBJ1-5; clone size: -; D gene: -; CDR3 protein: CASSSGTIGNQPQHF; CDR3 DNA: TGTGCCAGCAGTTCGGGAACAATAGGGAATCAGCCCCAGCATTTT
V gene: TRBV20-1; J gene: TRBJ2-5; clone size: few; D gene: TRBD2; CDR3 protein: CSAGRPAGEETQYF; CDR3 DNA: TGCAGTGCTGGGAGGCCAGCGGGGGAAGAGACCCAGTACTTC
V gene: TRBV9; J gene: TRBJ2-1; clone size: many; D gene: TRBD2; CDR3 protein: CASSVVGGLAGAYNEQFF; CDR3 DNA: TGTGCCAGCAGCGTAGTGGGGGGACTAGCGGGAGCATACAATGAGCAGTTCTTC
V gene: TRBV5-1; J gene: TRBJ2-5; clone size: -; D gene: -; CDR3 protein: CASSLLGQEPQYF; CDR3 DNA: TGCGCCAGCAGCTTGTTGGGGCAAGAGCCCCAGTACTTC
V gene: TRBV4-2; J gene: TRBJ2-2; clone size: many; D gene: -; CDR3 protein: CASSQVRGANTGELFF; CDR3 DNA: TGTGCCAGCAGCCAAGTGAGGGGGGCGAACACCGGGGAGCTGTTTTTT
V gene: TRBV12-3/TRBV12-4; J gene: TRBJ2-3; clone size: -; D gene: TRBD2; CDR3 protein: CASSIIPGLAEPTDTQYF; CDR3 DNA: TGTGCCAGCAGTATCATACCGGGACTAGCGGAACCCACAGATACGCAGTATTTT
V gene: TRBV4-1; J gene: TRBJ2-5; clone size: many; D gene: -; CDR3 protein: CASSQVAQETQYF; CDR3 DNA: TGCGCCAGCAGCCAAGTTGCCCAAGAGACCCAGTACTTC
V gene: TRBV20-1; J gene: TRBJ2-5; clone size: -; D gene: TRBD2; CDR3 protein: CSAAGTSGGAAQYF; CDR3 DNA: TGCAGTGCCGCCGGGACTAGCGGGGGGGCCGCGCAGTACTTC
V gene: TRBV29-1; J gene: TRBJ2-7; clone size: -; D gene: -; CDR3 protein: CSVPSPSSYEQYF; CDR3 DNA: TGCAGCGTCCCAAGCCCCAGCTCCTACGAGCAGTACTTC
V gene: TRBV12-3/TRBV12-4; J gene: TRBJ2-7; clone size: -; D gene: -; CDR3 protein: CASSPPGTASYEQYF; CDR3 DNA: TGTGCCAGCAGTCCCCCAGGGACCGCATCCTACGAGCAGTACTTC
V gene: TRBV20-1; J gene: TRBJ2-7; clone size: -; D gene: TRBD2; CDR3 protein: CSARDGIAGALGEQYF; CDR3 DNA: TGCAGTGCTAGAGATGGCATAGCGGGAGCCCTAGGCGAGCAGTACTTC
V gene: TRBV20-1; J gene: TRBJ2-3; clone size: -; D gene: -; CDR3 protein: CSASGSDTQYF; CDR3 DNA: TGCAGTGCTTCCGGCTCAGATACGCAGTATTTT
V gene: TRBV2; J gene: TRBJ2-1; clone size: -; D gene: -; CDR3 protein: CASKGSGELWNEQFF; CDR3 DNA: TGTGCCAGCAAGGGATCAGGGGAGTTATGGAATGAGCAGTTCTTC
V gene: TRBV7-2; J gene: TRBJ1-4; clone size: once; D gene: -; CDR3 protein: CASSLDPGRGWMFF; CDR3 DNA: TGTGCCAGCAGCTTAGACCCTGGTAGGGGGTGGATGTTTTTT
V gene: TRBV20-1; J gene: TRBJ1-1; clone size: many; D gene: -; CDR3 protein: CSARRGSLNTEAFF; CDR3 DNA: TGCAGTGCTAGGAGAGGCAGCTTGAACACTGAAGCTTTCTTT